This TCR beta chain was profiled in a study of T cell repertoires in cytomegalovirus infection. Overall study context: Alongside well-studied HLA-B-restricted CMV epitopes, recently identified HLA-C-restricted CMV epitopes were also used.

This clonotype has more than one count but fewer than ten. Its antigen is unidentified. V was trimmed by 4 bases and J by 2 bases, leaving 6 bases between them. The length of the CDR3 is 13 residues. Germline values: CDR1 KGHDR, CDR2 SFDVKD. TCRdb passed the reads through MiXCR, listing each CDR3 protein once. The sample records some 110,000 distinct CDR3 sequences, more than 30% being singletons. The starting material was CD8+ T cells from cultured PBMCs, obtained from culture after CMV antigen stimulation. The source of this sequence is a human donor in good health (CMV status not recorded). Some clones in this sample may be carry-over from other donors' samples. V and J are TRBV24-1 and TRBJ2-3; D is undetermined. CDR3 loop: CATSERTTDTQYF. The CDR3 DNA sequence: TGTGCCACCAGTGAAAGGACCACAGATACGCAGTATTTT.